Each of the 20 T cell receptor beta chains below was sequenced from the same sample in a study of regulatory T cells in long-lasting Graves disease. Stated time point: newly diagnosed GD, antithyroid drugs for less than 3 months. The authors made the TCR library using RNA they extracted from PBMCs. With iRepertoire HTBI primers and Arm-PCR of CDR3 regions, TCR beta libraries were built. TCRdb independently ran MiXCR on the multiplex PCR reads; one entry per CDR3 protein. The sample records fewer than 650,000 distinct CDR3 sequences, roughly 15% being singletons. These data were also filed under a second study, of T cells in Graves' hyperthyroidism and ophthalmopathy.

The specimen was peripheral blood mononuclear cells (PBMCs), collected at new diagnosis, from a patient treated with antithyroid drugs. These receptors were obtained from a man between 18 and 29 years old with Graves disease.

Notes on this clonotype: One base separates it from a far larger clone, so it is likely a read error. V is TRBV12-3 or TRBV12-4 and J is TRBJ2-4; D gene ambiguous. This CDR3 has 12 amino acids. V was trimmed by 4 bases and J by 13 bases, leaving 14 bases between them. CDR3 amino acids: CASSSTYNEQYF. For the CDR3, the DNA is TGTGCCAGCAGTTCAACCTACAATGAGCAGTACTTC.

This clonotype was observed a handful of times. The chain links TRBV29-1 to TRBJ2-7; 9 nucleotides align to TRBD1. The junction had 3 bases not matched to a gene; V was cut back by 6 bases and J by 0 bases. The CDR3 totals 13 residues. Germline assignment: CDR1 SQVTM and CDR2 ANQGSEA. The CDR3 loop reads CSVGTGSSYEQYF. The CDR3 coding sequence is TGCAGCGTGGGGACAGGGAGCTCCTACGAGCAGTACTTC.

This clonotype came up once. The chain combines TRBV9 with TRBJ1-1; possible D gene TRBD1, 5 bases. Trimming took off 3 bases at V and 0 bases at J, with 15 bases between the two ends. Per germline, CDR1 SGDLS and CDR2 YYNGEE. The CDR3 extends over 16 amino acids. The CDR3, as DNA: TGTGCCAGCAGCGGTCCCGGGACGGTGATGAACACTGAAGCTTTCTTT. It encodes CASSGPGTVMNTEAFF.

This clonotype was counted at least ten times. The genes are TRBV11-2 and TRBJ2-1; 9 nucleotides align to TRBD2. Germline lookup yields CDR1 SGHAT and CDR2 FQNNGV. This CDR3 has 15 amino acids. The trim removed 4 bases at V and 9 bases at J, leaving 10 bases unmatched. This CDR3 is CASSSPSGIRGEQFF. In DNA form, the CDR3 reads TGTGCCAGCAGCTCACCTAGCGGGATAAGAGGTGAGCAGTTCTTC.

This clonotype turned up a few times. This chain connects TRBV19 to TRBJ2-4, with 7 positions matching TRBD1. J lost 4 bases, V lost 5 bases, and 2 bases had no gene match. CDR1 and CDR2 (germline): LNHDA, SQIVND (reference sequence). This CDR3 has 13 residues. The chain's CDR3 is CASSPGQKNIQYF. CDR3 nucleotides: TGTGCCAGTAGTCCGGGACAGAAAAACATTCAGTACTTC.

The chain couples TRBV5-6 to TRBJ2-5; the match to TRBD1 covers 7 bases. Looked up from germline, CDR1 is SGHDT and CDR2 is YYEEEE. The junction had 2 bases not matched to a gene; V was cut back by 0 bases and J by 6 bases. The CDR3 totals 13 residues. This chain's CDR3 is CASSLAGGKTQYF. For the CDR3, the DNA is TGTGCCAGCAGCTTGGCAGGGGGAAAGACCCAGTACTTC.

This clonotype was seen a handful of times. This chain uses TRBV7-9 with TRBJ2-7; D uncertain. V lost 6 bases and J 1 base, leaving 16 bases between the germline ends. This CDR3 comprises 15 residues. Germline assignment: CDR1 SEHNR and CDR2 FQNEAQ (reference sequence). The CDR3: CASSGQGLTSYEQYF. The CDR3 nucleotides are TGTGCCAGCAGTGGTCAAGGGTTAACGTCCTACGAGCAGTACTTC.

The J gene is TRBJ2-7, the V gene TRBV28; perhaps D is TRBD1 or TRBD2 (5 bases each). Between the trimmed V and J ends, which lost 2 bases and 2 bases, there was a span of 13 bases. Germline CDR1 and CDR2: MDHEN and SYDVKM. The length of the CDR3 is 15 residues. For the CDR3, the DNA is TGTGCCAGCAGTTTACCCCCTCGGGGCGCCTACGAGCAGTACTTC. This gives the protein CASSLPPRGAYEQYF.

This clonotype was found many times. The rearrangement joins TRBV28 to TRBJ2-7; D may be TRBD1 (6 bases). The V and J ends lost 2 bases and 10 bases respectively, with 15 bases between them. Germline loops: CDR1 MDHEN, CDR2 SYDVKM. The CDR3 totals 13 residues. The DNA for the CDR3 is TGTGCCAGCAGTTTAAGACAGGTAGAGAGTCAGTACTTC. Its protein is CASSLRQVESQYF.

This clonotype has just a few counts. The chain employs TRBV9 and TRBJ2-1; TRBD2 aligns across 10 bases. V lost 4 bases, J lost 4 bases, and 5 bases stayed unmatched. The CDR3 covers 15 residues. CDR1 and CDR2 (germline): SGDLS, YYNGEE. The CDR3 reads CASSFSGRQYNEQFF. The CDR3 coding sequence is TGTGCCAGCAGCTTTAGCGGGAGGCAGTACAATGAGCAGTTCTTC.

This sequence joins TRBV30 and TRBJ2-7; TRBD2 matches 7 bases. The V segment lost 4 bases and the J segment 3 bases; nucleotides outside the gene matches: 9. There are 14 residues in the CDR3. Germline V gives CDR1 GTSNPN, CDR2 SVGIG (reference sequence). CDR3 sequence (DNA): TGTGCCTGGACTATCGGCGGGAGTATCTACGAGCAGTACTTC. It codes for CAWTIGGSIYEQYF.

This clonotype was counted only a few times. The chain has TRBV5-4 and TRBJ2-1; D is ambiguous. V lost 4 bases and J 0 bases, leaving 14 bases between the germline ends. The V gene's germline CDR1 is SGHNT and CDR2 YYREEE (reference sequence). The CDR3 sequence is 16 residues long. The CDR3 spells CASSVIGRSSYNEQFF. The CDR3 DNA sequence: TGTGCCAGCAGCGTCATTGGGCGGAGCTCCTACAATGAGCAGTTCTTC. Complete variable domain (other parts from reference TRBV5-4 and TRBJ2-1): ETGVTQSPTHLIKTRGQQVTLRCSSQSGHNTVSWYQQALGQGPQFIFQYYREEENGRGNFPPRFSGLQFPNYSSELNVNALELDDSALYLCASSVIGRSSYNEQFFGPGTRLTVL.

A few counts support this clonotype. The chain employs TRBV12-3 or TRBV12-4 and TRBJ2-3; TRBD1 matches at 7 bases. CDR3 length equals 14 residues. V was clipped by 3 bases and J by 6 bases; unmatched bases: 6. The CDR3 region is CASSFSPGQDTQYF. The CDR3 coding sequence is TGTGCCAGCAGTTTTTCTCCGGGACAGGATACGCAGTATTTT.

This clonotype is a singleton in its sample. One end of the junction is discordant with germline, which a read error may explain. CDR3 residues: CASSRQEGLQETRYF. The CDR3 DNA reads as TGTGCCAGCTCACGTCAAGAGGGGTTGCAAGAGACCCGGTACTTC. The V call is TRBV18, the J call TRBJ2-1, with D perhaps assigned TRBD1 or TRBD2 (5 bases each). Germline V gives CDR1 KGHSH, CDR2 LQKENI. This CDR3 is built from 15 residues. The full variable domain, in which reference TRBV18 and TRBJ2-1 provide the parts outside the CDR3, is NAGVMQNPRHLVRRRGQEARLRCSPMKGHSHVYWYRQLPEEGLKFMVYLQKENIIDESGMPKERFSAEFPKEGPSILRIQQVVRGDSAAYFCASSRQEGLQETRYFGPGTRLTVL.

The chain recombines TRBV25-1 with TRBJ1-1; 7 bases map to TRBD1. Germline CDR1 reads MGHDK; CDR2 reads SYGVNS. V was clipped by 3 bases and J by 1 base; unmatched bases: 2. The CDR3 consists of 14 residues. The DNA of the CDR3 is TGTGCCAGCAGTGAGACAGGGACGAACACTGAAGCTTTCTTT. The encoded protein is CASSETGTNTEAFF.

At least ten counts were recorded for this clonotype. The gene calls are TRBV29-1 and TRBJ1-1; D is uncertain. V was cut by 7 bases and J by 5 bases, with 20 bases left in between. Per the germline V gene, CDR1 is SQVTM and CDR2 is ANQGSEA. This CDR3 spans 14 amino acids. The CDR3 loop reads CSGGGGKVATEAFF. The CDR3 DNA reads TGCAGCGGAGGTGGCGGTAAGGTTGCGACTGAAGCTTTCTTT.

This clonotype was counted only a few times. The genes are TRBV19 and TRBJ2-1; D may correspond to TRBD1 or TRBD2 (5 bases each). Per the germline V gene, CDR1 is LNHDA and CDR2 is SQIVND (reference sequence). CDR3 length: 14 amino acids. V lost 9 bases and J 0 bases, leaving 12 bases between the germline ends. The CDR3 spells CASTGRGSYNEQFF. DNA of the CDR3: TGTGCCAGCACGGGGCGCGGCTCCTACAATGAGCAGTTCTTC.

The V gene is TRBV2, the J gene TRBJ2-7, with D possibly TRBD2 on 5 matching bases. Germline V gene lookup returns CDR1 SNHLY and CDR2 FYNNEI. Between the trimmed V and J ends, which lost 4 bases and 0 bases, there was a span of 10 bases. This CDR3 is built from 14 residues. The DNA for the CDR3 is TGTGCCAGCAGTGGGGAAGGGAGCTCCTACGAGCAGTACTTC. It encodes CASSGEGSSYEQYF.

This clonotype was seen many times. CDR3 sequence (DNA): TGTGCCAGCAGCCAAGATCGAGTCCGTAACACCGGGGAGCTGTTTTTT. Amino acids: CASSQDRVRNTGELFF. J is TRBJ2-2 and V is TRBV3-1; D call uncertain. CDR3 length: 16 amino acids. V gave up 0 bases and J gave up 2 bases, with 10 bases separating them. Germline V lookup: CDR1 LGHDT, CDR2 YNNKEL (reference sequence). The whole variable domain, remainder taken from reference TRBV3-1 and TRBJ2-2, is DTAVSQTPKYLVTQMGNDKSIKCEQNLGHDTMYWYKQDSKKFLKIMFSYNNKELIINETVPNRFSPKSPDKAHLNLHINSLELGDSAVYFCASSQDRVRNTGELFFGEGSRLTVL.

This clonotype has ten or more counts. V usage is TRBV5-5 and J usage is TRBJ2-7, with a possible D match to TRBD2 (5 bases). The CDR3 sequence is 18 residues long. V was shortened by 0 bases and J by 6 bases, with 25 bases between the two germline ends. CDR1 and CDR2 (germline): SGHKS, YYEKEE (reference sequence). The DNA of the CDR3 is TGTGCCAGCAGCTTGGGATTACGGGGATCCGAGACAAAGGGCGAGCAGTACTTC. Protein sequence: CASSLGLRGSETKGEQYF.